This TCR beta chain came from a study of T cell responses to AZD1222 COVID-19 vaccine. Repertoires were generated with immunoSEQ multiplex PCR, while TCRdb's copy carries only in-frame clones and drops some. The table records 110,000 to 150,000 clones, approximately 91% of them present only once. Trimming stripped 5 bases from V and 0 bases from J, with 19 bases between. The CDR3 is made up of 17 amino acids. Germline V gives CDR1 LNHDA, CDR2 SQIVND (reference sequence). Comment on this clone: Its target is not known.

Broader study findings: No day 14 peak samples; only post-peak repertoires were characterized. Vaccine-related CD4 TCRs covered spike, predominating at 160-218 and 743-854.

The TCR originated in an adult who received the AZD1222 COVID-19 vaccine. V usage is TRBV19 and J usage is TRBJ1-1; D possibly corresponds to TRBD1 (6 bases). This specimen consisted of peripheral blood, obtained 28 days after the second AZD1222 dose. As DNA, the CDR3 is TGTGCCAGTAGTCCCGGGTGGGGGCCCCAAATGAACACTGAAGCTTTCTTT. Residues: CASSPGWGPQMNTEAFF.